One and the same sample provided the 22 T cell receptor beta chains below, sequenced in a study of cytomegalovirus exposure and HLA in healthy donors. 13 Jbeta primers and 60 Vbeta primers were used for the PCR. The protocol was immunoSEQ multiplex PCR, while the TCRdb copy is restricted to in-frame clones and leaves out a portion. In the table there are 180,000 or so clones, almost 80% of which are singletons. Sequencing was carried out using PBMCs. Receptors were obtained from a man aged 45-65 years in good health and CMV-seropositive.

This clone has just a few counts. V gene TRBV7-8 combines with J gene TRBJ2-7; 9 nucleotides agree with TRBD2. The CDR3 has 16 residues. CDR1 is SGHVS, CDR2 FQNEAQ, per germline. Trimming at V came to 1 base and at J to 1 base, leaving 5 bases not matched to a gene. The CDR3 reads CASSLVPSGTSYEQYV. CDR3 nucleotides: TGTGCCAGCAGCTTAGTTCCTAGCGGGACTTCCTACGAGCAGTACGTC.

The chain joins TRBV2 to TRBJ2-7; 8 bases match TRBD2. Trimming took 2 bases from V and 6 from J; bases not matched to a gene: 6. From germline, CDR1 is SNHLY and CDR2 FYNNEI. The CDR3 totals 14 residues. The CDR3 loop is CASSESGGEVEQYV. CDR3 in DNA: TGTGCCAGCAGTGAAAGCGGGGGTGAAGTCGAGCAGTACGTC.

The chain recombines TRBV9 with TRBJ2-5; D ambiguous. CDR1 is SGDLS and CDR2 is YYNGEE in the germline V gene. The CDR3 is 14 residues long. V dropped 1 base and J dropped 1 base, with 8 bases sitting between them. CDR3 residues: CASSVKPTQETQYF. CDR3 DNA sequence: TGTGCCAGCAGCGTAAAGCCTACCCAAGAGACCCAGTACTTC. Full variable domain (remainder filled in from reference TRBV9 and TRBJ2-5): DSGVTQTPKHLITATGQRVTLRCSPRSGDLSVYWYQQSLDQGLQFLIQYYNGEERAKGNILERFSAQQFPDLHSELNLSSLELGDSALYFCASSVKPTQETQYFGPGTRLLVL.

This sequence joins TRBV28 and TRBJ1-2; TRBD1 matches at 10 bases. Trimming cost V 4 bases and J 8 bases; bases outside gene matches: 7. CDR3 length: 14 residues. The germline V gene encodes CDR1 MDHEN and CDR2 SYDVKM. The CDR3 loop reads CASSSNRDRGGYTF. CDR3 DNA: TGTGCCAGCAGTTCGAACCGGGACAGGGGAGGCTACACCTTC.

The gene calls are TRBV5-1 and TRBJ2-5, with 7 nucleotides matching TRBD1. CDR3 size: 18 residues. Germline CDR1 reads SGHRS; CDR2 reads YFSETQ. The junction had 17 bases not matched to a gene; V was cut back by 4 bases and J by 2 bases. For the CDR3, the DNA is TGCGCCAGCAGCCCACTAGGCTGGGGGACAGCAAGTCAAGAGACCCAGTACTTC. It yields the protein CASSPLGWGTASQETQYF.

This chain links TRBV7-8 with TRBJ1-5; perhaps TRBD1 as D (5 bases). There are 18 residues in the CDR3. V dropped 4 bases and J dropped 1 base, with 20 bases sitting between them. Germline V lookup: CDR1 SGHVS, CDR2 FQNEAQ. CDR3 residues: CASSSWTPLIGSNQPQHF. The CDR3 DNA sequence: TGTGCCAGCAGCTCCTGGACACCTTTAATCGGAAGCAATCAGCCCCAGCATTTT.

The chain is built from TRBV28 and TRBJ1-1; 9 nucleotides agree with TRBD1. Trimming at V came to 4 bases and at J to 3 bases, leaving 6 bases not matched to a gene. Looked up from germline, CDR1 is MDHEN and CDR2 is SYDVKM. The CDR3 is 15 residues long. The CDR3 bases are TGTGCCAGCAGTTCCCTGACAGGGGGGTACACTGAAGCTTTCTTT. Protein sequence: CASSSLTGGYTEAFF.

The rearrangement uses TRBV5-8 and TRBJ2-7, with D maybe TRBD1 (7 bases). Germline-derived CDR1 and CDR2 are SGHTS and YDEGEE. This CDR3 has 16 residues. V lost 0 bases and J lost 3, with 16 bases in between. The CDR3 nucleotides are TGTGCCAGCAGCTTGGTGGCAGGGGGGCACTTCTACGAGCAGTACTTC. Protein product: CASSLVAGGHFYEQYF.

This clone was counted between two and nine times. The V gene is TRBV7-6, the J gene TRBJ1-2; 8 nucleotides line up with TRBD1. Germline CDR1 reads SGHVS; CDR2 reads FNYEAQ. V gave up 3 bases and J gave up 6 bases; unmatched junction bases: 6. This CDR3 is built from 14 residues. The CDR3 spells CASSFPRTGNGYTF. DNA for the CDR3: TGTGCCAGCAGCTTTCCCCGGACAGGGAATGGCTACACCTTC.

The rearrangement joins TRBV25-1 to TRBJ1-5, with 10 bases matching TRBD1. Germline V lookup: CDR1 MGHDK, CDR2 SYGVNS. This CDR3 has 16 amino acids. The junction had 4 bases not matched to a gene; V was cut back by 3 bases and J by 2 bases. CDR3 loop: CASSDPGTGGNQPQHF. CDR3 bases: TGTGCCAGCAGTGATCCCGGGACAGGGGGCAATCAGCCCCAGCATTTT.

This chain uses TRBV27 with TRBJ2-6; TRBD2 matches 7 bases. V lost 6 bases and J lost 2; bases outside the gene matches: 4. The CDR3 has 15 residues. CDR1 and CDR2 from the germline V gene are MNHEY and SMNVEV (reference sequence). The CDR3 is CASRTAGTGANVLTF. CDR3 coding DNA: TGTGCCAGCAGGACAGCGGGGACTGGGGCCAACGTCCTGACTTTC. Full variable domain (missing parts from reference TRBV27 and TRBJ2-6): EAQVTQNPRYLITVTGKKLTVTCSQNMNHEYMSWYRQDPGLGLRQIYYSMNVEVTDKGDVPEGYKVSRKEKRNFPLILESPSPNQTSLYFCASRTAGTGANVLTFGAGSRLTVL.

This clone was found a few times. The chain carries TRBV5-4 and TRBJ2-5, with D possibly TRBD1 on 5 matching bases. The germline V gene encodes CDR1 SGHNT and CDR2 YYREEE (reference sequence). This CDR3 has 14 amino acids. Trimming cost V 2 bases and J 2 bases, with 10 bases left between them. CDR3 region: CASSLRQLQETQYF. For the CDR3, the DNA is TGTGCCAGCAGCTTAAGACAGTTACAAGAGACCCAGTACTTC.

V is TRBV6-5 and J is TRBJ2-3; D unclear. Between the trimmed V and J ends, which lost 7 bases and 2 bases, there was a span of 13 bases. This CDR3 comprises 14 residues. Per the germline V gene, CDR1 is MNHEY and CDR2 is SVGAGI. CDR3 sequence reads: CASKERRDTDTQYF. CDR3 sequence (DNA): TGTGCCAGCAAGGAGAGACGCGACACAGATACGCAGTATTTT.

The V and J genes are TRBV11-2 and TRBJ1-3, with TRBD1 matching over 7 bases. CDR1 and CDR2 from the germline V gene are SGHAT and FQNNGV. This CDR3 has 16 residues. V was clipped by 5 bases and J by 3 bases; unmatched bases: 10. CDR3 in amino acids: CASSPQTGSIGNTIYF. The CDR3 coding sequence is TGTGCCAGCAGCCCTCAGACAGGGTCCATTGGAAACACCATATATTTT.

The gene calls are TRBV6-6 and TRBJ1-4, with a tentative D call TRBD1 (6 bases). The CDR3 spans 13 residues. V shed 4 bases and J shed 7 bases, with 10 bases lying between them. The V gene's germline CDR1 is MNHNY and CDR2 SVGAGI (reference sequence). The CDR3 here is CASSLTGGEKLFF. DNA for the CDR3: TGTGCCAGCAGTTTGACAGGTGGTGAAAAACTGTTTTTT.

The chain links TRBV10-3 to TRBJ1-5; 7 nucleotides align to TRBD1. Looked up from germline, CDR1 is ENHRY and CDR2 is SYGVKD. The CDR3 covers 13 residues. Trimming took 9 bases from V and 4 from J; bases not matched to a gene: 6. The CDR3 loop is CAIQGTVNQPQHF. The CDR3 nucleotides read TGTGCCATTCAAGGGACAGTAAATCAGCCCCAGCATTTT.

The V and J genes are TRBV19 and TRBJ1-2; D gene uncertain. The length of the CDR3 is 14 residues. Trimming took off 5 bases at V and 2 bases at J, with 12 bases between the two ends. Per the germline V gene, CDR1 is LNHDA and CDR2 is SQIVND (reference sequence). Here the CDR3 reads CASSWPEQNYGYTF. The CDR3 DNA follows: TGTGCCAGTAGTTGGCCAGAACAAAACTATGGCTACACCTTC. Using reference TRBV19 and TRBJ1-2 for the parts outside the CDR3, the full variable domain is DGGITQSPKYLFRKEGQNVTLSCEQNLNHDAMYWYRQDPGQGLRLIYYSQIVNDFQKGDIAEGYSVSREKKESFPLTVTSAQKNPTAFYLCASSWPEQNYGYTFGSGTRLTVV.

The chain employs TRBV9 and TRBJ2-5, with D unclear. This CDR3 has 11 residues. With 3 bases removed from V and 4 bases from J, the gap between germline ends came to 4 bases. Per the germline V gene, CDR1 is SGDLS and CDR2 is YYNGEE. The CDR3 loop reads CASSGGETQYF. DNA for the CDR3: TGTGCCAGCAGCGGCGGAGAGACCCAGTACTTC.

The genes are TRBV28 and TRBJ2-1; TRBD2 aligns across 10 bases. The germline V gene has CDR1 MDHEN and CDR2 SYDVKM. V dropped 4 bases and J dropped 5; count of bases not matched to a gene: 8. CDR3 length: 16 residues. CDR3 nucleotide sequence: TGTGCCAGCAGTTCCCCCCTAGCGGGGGCAAACAATGAGCAGTTCTTC. Translating it yields CASSSPLAGANNEQFF.

This chain uses TRBV7-3 with TRBJ1-1, with 9 nucleotides matching TRBD1. The CDR3 covers 16 residues. V shed 3 bases, J shed 5 bases, and the junction held 10 bases outside the gene matches. Germline V CDR1 and CDR2: SGHTA, FQGTGA. The DNA for the CDR3 is TGTGCCAGCAGCTTGGGAACAGGGGGCACGGGAACTGAAGCTTTCTTT. This codes for CASSLGTGGTGTEAFF.

This sequence joins TRBV5-1 and TRBJ2-1; D is uncertain. This CDR3 has 13 amino acids. Germline-derived CDR1 and CDR2 are SGHRS and YFSETQ. The V gene lost 2 bases and the J gene lost 4 bases, with 7 bases spanning the gap. Written as DNA, the CDR3 is TGCGCCAGCAGCTTCACGGGTTACAATGAGCAGTTCTTC. Translating gives CASSFTGYNEQFF.

This sequence joins TRBV14 and TRBJ2-5; no definite D call. The CDR3 has 14 amino acids. CDR1 and CDR2 (germline): SGHDN, FVKESK. V was trimmed by 3 bases and J by 2 bases, leaving 10 bases between them. The CDR3 bases are TGTGCCAGCAGCCATGATAGGAGACAAGAGACCCAGTACTTC. This codes for CASSHDRRQETQYF.